This TCR beta chain was identified in a study of radiation and T cells in renal cell carcinoma. The time point denotes: blood 4 weeks post-SBRT, at nephrectomy. Described treatment: 15 Gy SBRT to primary tumor, nephrectomy 4 weeks later. After SBRT, blood was collected at 2 and 4 weeks, plus baseline. Clear cell pathology was present in this patient's renal cell carcinoma. The data were produced by immunoSEQ multiplex PCR, yet TCRdb's version contains in-frame clones alone and is incomplete. The sample consists of 50,000 to 70,000 clones, more than 60% of them appearing once. Points on this clone: Its target is unknown.

V gave up 4 bases and J gave up 0 bases, with 8 bases separating them. This CDR3 has 13 amino acids. The V gene's germline CDR1 is SGHRS and CDR2 YFSETQ. The study, taken as a whole, reports: Without pretreatment biopsies, baseline tumor clonotype presence was undetermined. From baseline, blood top tumor clonotypes peaked at 2 weeks post-radiation.

The material sequenced was blood, taken from a patient whose treatment included radiotherapy and nephrectomy. The sequence derives from a man in his fifties or sixties with renal cell carcinoma. The genes are TRBV5-1 and TRBJ2-7; no clear D gene. The CDR3 loop reads CASSVESSYEQYF. The CDR3 DNA reads as TGCGCCAGCAGCGTAGAAAGCTCCTACGAGCAGTACTTC.